Following are 24 T cell receptor beta chains from one sample sequenced in a study of control samples from healthy donors and cancer patients. Here immunoSEQ multiplex PCR was the method, and the copy in TCRdb shows in-frame clones only, minus some. The data show 40,000 to 50,000 clones, approximately 93% seen once. The specimen sequenced was PBMCs. These receptors came from a woman aged 50 to 60 with head and neck cancer.

The genes are TRBV5-6 and TRBJ1-5; perhaps TRBD1 as D (5 bases). The CDR3 runs 15 residues. Looked up from germline, CDR1 is SGHDT and CDR2 is YYEEEE. The germline V and J ends were trimmed by 1 base and 7 bases, with 15 bases remaining between them. The CDR3 region is CASSLNRGRRQPQHF. CDR3 coding DNA: TGTGCCAGCAGCTTGAACCGGGGCAGGCGGCAGCCCCAGCATTTT. Combining the CDR3 with reference TRBV5-6 and TRBJ1-5 gives the whole variable domain DAGVTQSPTHLIKTRGQQVTLRCSPKSGHDTVSWYQQALGQGPQFIFQYYEEEERQRGNFPDRFSGHQFPNYSSELNVNALLLGDSALYLCASSLNRGRRQPQHFGDGTRLSIL.

CDR3 nucleotide sequence: TGTGCCAGCAGCAAAGAGGTGACTAGCGGGAGGGTAAACCCAGATACGCAGTATTTT. Translating it yields CASSKEVTSGRVNPDTQYF. The gene calls are TRBV21-1 and TRBJ2-3; no DNA check was done on the table's D call, TRBD2. TRBV21-1 is deemed a pseudogene. The CDR3 is 19 amino acids.

V usage is TRBV19 and J usage is TRBJ1-1, with D uncertain. CDR1 and CDR2 from the germline V gene are LNHDA and SQIVND (reference sequence). The CDR3 is 13 residues long. Trimming pared 5 bases from V and 1 base from J, leaving 8 bases between. The CDR3 DNA follows: TGTGCCAGTAGTTCACAGACGAACACTGAAGCTTTCTTT. It yields the protein CASSSQTNTEAFF. Supplemented by reference TRBV19 and TRBJ1-1, the full variable domain reads DGGITQSPKYLFRKEGQNVTLSCEQNLNHDAMYWYRQDPGQGLRLIYYSQIVNDFQKGDIAEGYSVSREKKESFPLTVTSAQKNPTAFYLCASSSQTNTEAFFGQGTRLTVV.

The chain has TRBV2 and TRBJ1-2; D is perhaps TRBD1 (6 bases). This CDR3 is built from 13 residues. CDR1 and CDR2 from the germline V gene are SNHLY and FYNNEI. Deletions cut 6 bases from V and 6 bases from J, with 14 bases between. The CDR3 protein is CASRRGALDGYTF. The CDR3 nucleotides read TGTGCCAGCAGGCGGGGGGCATTAGATGGCTACACCTTC.

V is TRBV6-6 and J is TRBJ2-2; D might be TRBD2 (6 bases). CDR1 and CDR2 from the germline V gene are MNHNY and SVGAGI (reference sequence). V dropped 5 bases and J dropped 4 bases, with 14 bases sitting between them. The CDR3 covers 15 residues. The CDR3: CASSRRREGTGELFF. In DNA, the CDR3 is TGTGCCAGCAGTCGAAGGAGGGAAGGCACCGGGGAGCTGTTTTTT.

J is TRBJ2-5 and V is TRBV5-5, with 11 positions matching TRBD2. The V segment lost 2 bases and the J segment 1 base; nucleotides outside the gene matches: 7. The CDR3 runs to 17 residues. Germline V gene data show CDR1 as SGHKS and CDR2 as YYEKEE (reference sequence). CDR3 amino acids: CASSFPLLAGAQETQYF. The CDR3 DNA reads as TGTGCCAGCAGCTTCCCTTTACTAGCGGGGGCCCAAGAGACCCAGTACTTC.

This clone has a single count. The rearrangement uses TRBV30 and TRBJ1-2, with 7 bases lining up with TRBD1. Germline CDR1 and CDR2: GTSNPN and SVGIG (reference sequence). V was pared by 2 bases and J by 3 bases, with 3 bases of the junction left unmatched. The CDR3 totals 13 residues. In DNA, the CDR3 is TGTGCCTGGAGTCCCGGGACAGACTATGGCTACACCTTC. Its protein product is CAWSPGTDYGYTF.

The rearrangement joins TRBV5-1 to TRBJ2-3, with a possible D match to TRBD1 (6 bases). This CDR3 contains 13 residues. From germline, CDR1 is SGHRS and CDR2 YFSETQ. The V end was cut by 2 bases, the J end by 6 bases, with 10 bases between. The CDR3 DNA follows: TGCGCCAGCAGCTTCGGACAGACGGATACGCAGTATTTT. Residues: CASSFGQTDTQYF.

The V and J genes are TRBV20-1 and TRBJ1-3; D possibly corresponds to TRBD1 (5 bases). Per germline, CDR1 DFQATT and CDR2 SNEGSKA (reference sequence). V lost 3 bases, J lost 4 bases, and 13 bases lay in between. This CDR3 spans 14 amino acids. Here the CDR3 reads CSASGLAGGNTIYF. CDR3 bases: TGCAGTGCTAGTGGCCTAGCAGGGGGAAACACCATATATTTT.

The chain combines TRBV6-6 with TRBJ1-3, with 9 bases matching TRBD1. The CDR3 spans 16 residues. Trimming took 2 bases from V and 2 from J; bases not matched to a gene: 4. The germline V gene has CDR1 MNHNY and CDR2 SVGAGI (reference sequence). The CDR3 DNA is TGTGCCAGCAGTTACCTACAGGGGGCAGCTGGAAACACCATATATTTT. Translated: CASSYLQGAAGNTIYF.

The chain uses TRBV6-5 and TRBJ2-7; D ambiguous. CDR3 length: 14 residues. The germline CDR1 and CDR2 sequences are MNHEY and SVGAGI. V dropped 6 bases and J dropped 0 bases, with 12 bases sitting between them. In DNA, the CDR3 is TGTGCCAGCAGACCCCAAGGCTCCTCCTACGAGCAGTACTTC. It is translated as CASRPQGSSYEQYF.

The chain uses TRBV4-1 and TRBJ1-2; D is possibly TRBD1 (6 bases). With 0 bases removed from V and 7 bases from J, the gap between germline ends came to 15 bases. CDR1 MGHRA and CDR2 YSYEKL come from the germline V gene. The CDR3 loop spans 15 amino acids. CDR3 DNA sequence: TGCGCCAGCAGCCAAGATGGCCCAGGGGCCCTTGGCTACACCTTC. Protein: CASSQDGPGALGYTF.

This chain uses TRBV18 with TRBJ1-5; TRBD1 agrees at 10 bases. Germline V gene sequence: CDR1 KGHSH, CDR2 LQKENI. The J segment lost 6 bases and the V segment lost 2 bases, leaving 4 bases of the junction unmatched. The CDR3 is made up of 15 amino acids. This CDR3 reads CASSPGTGDIQPQHF. In DNA, the CDR3 is TGTGCCAGCTCACCAGGGACAGGGGATATTCAGCCCCAGCATTTT.

The chain has TRBV18 and TRBJ2-1; D is perhaps TRBD1 (6 bases). The germline V gene encodes CDR1 KGHSH and CDR2 LQKENI. The V end was cut by 6 bases, the J end by 0 bases, with 15 bases between. This CDR3 region has 16 residues. The DNA of the CDR3 is TGTGCCAGCTCGCCTAACCAGGGGAACTCCTACAATGAGCAGTTCTTC. This sequence encodes CASSPNQGNSYNEQFF.

The genes are TRBV27 and TRBJ2-1, with 12 bases fitting TRBD1. This CDR3 is 15 amino acids long. Trimming removed 7 bases from V and 7 bases from J; junction bases left unmatched: 8. Per germline, CDR1 MNHEY and CDR2 SMNVEV (reference sequence). The CDR3 loop is CASTLGTGGMNEQFF. CDR3 DNA sequence: TGTGCCAGCACCCTAGGGACAGGGGGCATGAATGAGCAGTTCTTC.

The chain is built from TRBV7-2 and TRBJ2-1; D could derive from TRBD1 or TRBD2 (5 bases each). CDR1 is SGHTA, CDR2 FQGNSA, per germline. Trimming pared 7 bases from V and 7 bases from J, leaving 14 bases between. This CDR3 region has 13 residues. CDR3 DNA sequence: TGTGCCAGCACCCCCGGGACGCTTAATGAGCAGTTCTTC. Protein sequence: CASTPGTLNEQFF.

This sequence joins TRBV5-1 and TRBJ2-7; the D gene is possibly TRBD2 (5 bases). This CDR3 is 13 amino acids long. Germline CDR1 SGHRS, CDR2 YFSETQ. Trimming took 4 bases from V and 3 from J, leaving 11 bases between them. In nucleotides, the CDR3 is TGCGCCAGCAGCCAGGACTGGGTCTACGAGCAGTACTTC. The encoded protein is CASSQDWVYEQYF.

This clone was observed a single time. The chain combines TRBV6-5 with TRBJ2-1; 9 bases line up with TRBD2. The V segment lost 0 bases and the J segment 8 bases; nucleotides outside the gene matches: 8. The germline V gene has CDR1 MNHEY and CDR2 SVGAGI. The CDR3 runs 16 residues. DNA for the CDR3: TGTGCCAGCAGTTACTCGAGTAGCGGGAGAATGGATGAGCAGTTCTTC. This sequence encodes CASSYSSSGRMDEQFF.

The chain has TRBV19 and TRBJ1-5; 8 nucleotides line up with TRBD1. Germline loops: CDR1 LNHDA, CDR2 SQIVND (reference sequence). The CDR3 extends over 18 amino acids. The ends lost 5 bases at V and 0 bases at J; junction bases unmatched: 12. CDR3 DNA: TGTGCCAGTAGTCCCTGGACAGGGAAGGGATATAGCAATCAGCCCCAGCATTTT. The encoded protein is CASSPWTGKGYSNQPQHF.

This rearrangement joins TRBV6-1 to TRBJ1-3; no clear D. The V and J ends lost 1 base and 0 bases respectively, with 7 bases between them. Germline values: CDR1 MNHNS, CDR2 SASEGT. This CDR3 has 15 amino acids. The CDR3 region is CASSEDAFSGNTIYF. The CDR3 DNA sequence: TGTGCCAGCAGTGAAGACGCTTTCTCTGGAAACACCATATATTTT.

The chain combines TRBV29-1 with TRBJ2-1; 13 bases match TRBD2. Germline CDR1 is SQVTM and CDR2 is ANQGSEA. The CDR3 runs to 16 residues. Trimming at V came to 4 bases and at J to 5 bases, leaving 8 bases not matched to a gene. In nucleotides, the CDR3 is TGCAGCGTTGGGTATGCCGGGACTAGCGGGGACAATGAGCAGTTCTTC. Encoded protein: CSVGYAGTSGDNEQFF.

In this sample, this clone turned up a few times. This rearrangement joins TRBV5-1 to TRBJ1-1, with unresolved D. Germline V gives CDR1 SGHRS, CDR2 YFSETQ. Trimming cost V 2 bases and J 2 bases, with 10 bases left between them. CDR3 size: 14 residues. The chain's CDR3 is CASSLERPNTEAFF. In DNA form, the CDR3 reads TGCGCCAGCAGCTTAGAACGTCCCAACACTGAAGCTTTCTTT. The full variable domain, with the rest looked up from reference TRBV5-1 and TRBJ1-1, is KAGVTQTPRYLIKTRGQQVTLSCSPISGHRSVSWYQQTPGQGLQFLFEYFSETQRNKGNFPGRFSGRQFSNSRSEMNVSTLELGDSALYLCASSLERPNTEAFFGQGTRLTVV.

The rearrangement uses TRBV14 and TRBJ2-1; 7 nucleotides match TRBD2. J was trimmed by 12 bases and V by 1 base; bases with no gene match: 6. CDR3 size: 13 residues. Per germline, CDR1 SGHDN and CDR2 FVKESK. The CDR3 reads CASSQATASGQFF. CDR3 sequence (DNA): TGTGCCAGCAGCCAAGCTACGGCTAGCGGGCAGTTCTTC. The variable domain in full, with the rest retrieved from reference TRBV14 and TRBJ2-1, is EAGVTQFPSHSVIEKGQTVTLRCDPISGHDNLYWYRRVMGKEIKFLLHFVKESKQDESGMPNNRFLAERTGGTYSTLKVQPAELEDSGVYFCASSQATASGQFFGPGTRLTVL.

V is TRBV9 and J is TRBJ1-3, with D hard to call. The germline CDR1 and CDR2 sequences are SGDLS and YYNGEE. Trimming pared 3 bases from V and 5 bases from J, leaving 18 bases between. The CDR3 extends over 16 amino acids. The CDR3 sequence is CASSAGMTESRNTIYF. CDR3 nucleotide sequence: TGTGCCAGCAGCGCGGGAATGACGGAATCCCGAAACACCATATATTTT.